Presented here are 27 T cell receptor beta chains from one specimen sequenced in a study of T cell changes during pregnancy in multiple sclerosis. Repertoires were generated with immunoSEQ multiplex PCR, while TCRdb's copy carries only in-frame clones and drops some. The data contain tens of thousands of clones, about 91% of them singletons. This material consisted of CD8+ T cells from peripheral blood mononuclear cells, taken in the third trimester of pregnancy. All receptors come from a female donor with multiple sclerosis, enrolled in a pregnancy study.

J is TRBJ2-7 and V is TRBV19; D perhaps matches TRBD2 (7 bases). The CDR3 consists of 15 residues. In germline, CDR1 is LNHDA, CDR2 SQIVND (reference sequence). V lost 1 base, J lost 5 bases, and 15 bases lay in between. The CDR3 DNA is TGTGCCAGTAGTATAGTTCCGGGGGGCTCGAACGAGCAGTACTTC. This codes for CASSIVPGGSNEQYF.

The V and J genes are TRBV14 and TRBJ2-1; 8 positions match TRBD2. The CDR3 covers 17 residues. Losses at the gene ends were 0 bases for V and 3 bases for J; bases not matched to a gene: 7. CDR1 is SGHDN and CDR2 is FVKESK in the germline V gene. CDR3 DNA sequence: TGTGCCAGCAGCCAAGATCTGAGCGGGGGAATCTACAATGAGCAGTTCTTC. It codes for CASSQDLSGGIYNEQFF.

CDR3 in amino acids: CASSGDRGDTGELFF. The CDR3 nucleotides read TGTGCCAGCAGTGGAGACAGGGGTGACACCGGGGAGCTGTTTTTT. The chain uses TRBV9 and TRBJ2-2, with 8 bases identical to TRBD1. Looked up from germline, CDR1 is SGDLS and CDR2 is YYNGEE. The CDR3 consists of 15 residues. J gave up 3 bases and V 5 bases, and 6 bases lay outside the gene matches. The full variable domain, completed using reference TRBV9 and TRBJ2-2, is DSGVTQTPKHLITATGQRVTLRCSPRSGDLSVYWYQQSLDQGLQFLIQYYNGEERAKGNILERFSAQQFPDLHSELNLSSLELGDSALYFCASSGDRGDTGELFFGEGSRLTVL.

The chain links TRBV11-2 to TRBJ1-2, with 8 bases fitting TRBD1. The CDR3 contains 14 residues. The germline CDR1 and CDR2 sequences are SGHAT and FQNNGV. The V and J ends lost 3 bases and 8 bases, in that order; junction bases with no gene match: 8. CDR3 residues: CASSFTGGVDGYTF. The CDR3 DNA reads TGTGCCAGCAGCTTCACAGGGGGGGTGGACGGCTACACCTTC.

This clone was recorded only once. The chain is built from TRBV27 and TRBJ2-1; tentative D call: TRBD2 (6 bases). From germline, CDR1 is MNHEY and CDR2 SMNVEV (reference sequence). Trimming took off 3 bases at V and 4 bases at J, with 13 bases between the two ends. The CDR3 is 15 residues long. CDR3 residues: CASSLPGLDYNEQFF. CDR3 bases: TGTGCCAGCAGTTTGCCGGGACTGGATTACAATGAGCAGTTCTTC.

The chain carries TRBV9 and TRBJ2-7; 7 bases agree with TRBD2. Looked up from germline, CDR1 is SGDLS and CDR2 is YYNGEE. V lost 0 bases, J lost 2 bases, and 8 bases stayed unmatched. The CDR3 spans 16 residues. DNA for the CDR3: TGTGCCAGCAGCGTAGCAGGAGGGGAGGGACCCTACGAGCAGTACTTC. Translated: CASSVAGGEGPYEQYF. The variable domain in full, with the rest retrieved from reference TRBV9 and TRBJ2-7, is DSGVTQTPKHLITATGQRVTLRCSPRSGDLSVYWYQQSLDQGLQFLIQYYNGEERAKGNILERFSAQQFPDLHSELNLSSLELGDSALYFCASSVAGGEGPYEQYFGPGTRLTVT.

The chain combines TRBV5-1 with TRBJ2-1, with TRBD2 identical over 10 bases. V dropped 0 bases and J dropped 3; count of bases not matched to a gene: 3. Germline V gene lookup returns CDR1 SGHRS and CDR2 YFSETQ. The CDR3 contains 16 residues. CDR3 in DNA: TGCGCCAGCAGCTTGGTCACTAGCGGGATCTACAATGAGCAGTTCTTC. The encoded protein is CASSLVTSGIYNEQFF. Full variable domain (remainder filled in from reference TRBV5-1 and TRBJ2-1): KAGVTQTPRYLIKTRGQQVTLSCSPISGHRSVSWYQQTPGQGLQFLFEYFSETQRNKGNFPGRFSGRQFSNSRSEMNVSTLELGDSALYLCASSLVTSGIYNEQFFGPGTRLTVL.

This sequence joins TRBV4-2 and TRBJ2-1; the match to TRBD2 covers 11 bases. Germline V gene data show CDR1 as LGHNA and CDR2 as YNFKEQ. The trim removed 3 bases at V and 6 bases at J, leaving 7 bases unmatched. This CDR3 has 16 amino acids. The CDR3: CASSHLSGREVNEQFF. Here the CDR3 DNA reads TGTGCCAGCAGCCACCTTAGCGGGAGGGAGGTCAATGAGCAGTTCTTC.

The rearrangement links TRBV7-9 to TRBJ2-7, with D perhaps TRBD1 (5 bases). The length of the CDR3 is 13 residues. Germline CDR1 and CDR2: SEHNR and FQNEAQ (reference sequence). Trimming pared 5 bases from V and 4 bases from J, leaving 12 bases between. In DNA, the CDR3 is TGTGCCAGCAGCCAGCAGGGTAGGTACGAGCAGTACTTC. Protein: CASSQQGRYEQYF. Combining the CDR3 with reference TRBV7-9 and TRBJ2-7 gives the whole variable domain DTGVSQNPRHKITKRGQNVTFRCDPISEHNRLYWYRQTLGQGPEFLTYFQNEAQLEKSRLLSDRFSAERPKGSFSTLEIQRTEQGDSAMYLCASSQQGRYEQYFGPGTRLTVT.

CDR3 residues: CASSEQGGRGGYTF. CDR3 bases: TGTGCCAGCAGTGAACAGGGAGGGCGGGGTGGCTACACCTTC. V usage is TRBV6-5 and J usage is TRBJ1-2; D may be TRBD1 (6 bases). The ends were cut back, 5 bases at V and 7 bases at J, with 17 bases in the middle. The CDR3 runs 14 residues. The V gene's germline CDR1 is MNHEY and CDR2 SVGAGI.

This chain joins TRBV11-2 and TRBJ1-6; perhaps TRBD1 as D (5 bases). The V end lost 0 bases, the J end lost 1 base, and 13 bases lay between the germline ends. CDR1 SGHAT and CDR2 FQNNGV come from the germline V gene. This CDR3 comprises 18 residues. CDR3 sequence reads: CASSLDHGGRSYNSPLHF. In DNA, the CDR3 is TGTGCCAGCAGCTTAGATCACGGGGGTAGGTCCTATAATTCACCCCTCCACTTT.

This chain joins TRBV7-6 and TRBJ2-1, with D possibly being TRBD1 (6 bases). Germline CDR1 and CDR2: SGHVS and FNYEAQ. V lost 4 bases, J lost 6 bases, and 22 bases lay in between. CDR3 size: 17 residues. The CDR3 nucleotides are TGTGCCAGCAGCTATAACCCCCCCAACAGGGAGTTCAATGAGCAGTTCTTC. Its translation is CASSYNPPNREFNEQFF.

This clone was observed a single time. The genes are TRBV5-5 and TRBJ2-3; 8 bases match TRBD2. The ends lost 4 bases at V and 2 bases at J; junction bases unmatched: 6. The CDR3 has 15 residues. In germline, CDR1 is SGHKS, CDR2 YYEKEE (reference sequence). CDR3 DNA sequence: TGTGCCAGCAGCCCAGGACTAGCCAACACAGATACGCAGTATTTT. Translated: CASSPGLANTDTQYF.

The chain has TRBV27 and TRBJ1-3, with 12 bases matching TRBD1. Germline V gene data show CDR1 as MNHEY and CDR2 as SMNVEV (reference sequence). Germline trimming cut 6 bases from V and 5 bases from J; bases unmatched to any gene: 20. The CDR3 length is 20 residues. The CDR3 nucleotides are TGTGCCAGCAGCGGGGAGAGTGGGACAGGGGGCGAAAAGTGGAGAAACACCATATATTTT. It specifies CASSGESGTGGEKWRNTIYF.

The V call is TRBV30, the J call TRBJ1-2; D is ambiguous. Germline V gene data show CDR1 as GTSNPN and CDR2 as SVGIG (reference sequence). CDR3 length equals 13 residues. Trimming shortened V by 1 base and J by 5 bases, and 11 bases separated the two germline ends. CDR3 protein: CAWSDGLLYGYTF. In DNA form, the CDR3 reads TGTGCCTGGAGTGACGGACTTCTATATGGCTACACCTTC.

The CDR3 nucleotides read TGTGCCAGCAGTTTATTAGGGGGCGGGCCTGAAGCTTTCTTT. It codes for CASSLLGGGPEAFF. The chain combines TRBV27 with TRBJ1-1, with 7 nucleotides matching TRBD1. The CDR3 length is 14 residues. From germline, CDR1 is MNHEY and CDR2 SMNVEV (reference sequence). V lost 1 base, J lost 6 bases, and 5 bases stayed unmatched.

The J gene is TRBJ1-3, the V gene TRBV7-7; D gene ambiguous. Germline loops: CDR1 SSHAT, CDR2 FNYEAQ (reference sequence). This CDR3 spans 15 amino acids. The ends were cut back, 4 bases at V and 0 bases at J, with 10 bases in the middle. The CDR3 is CASSSGPSSGNTIYF. The DNA for the CDR3 is TGTGCCAGCAGCTCCGGTCCGAGCTCTGGAAACACCATATATTTT.

This chain joins TRBV19 and TRBJ2-7; TRBD1 aligns across 9 bases. The CDR3 is made up of 16 amino acids. V was pared by 3 bases and J by 2 bases, with 8 bases of the junction left unmatched. Germline CDR1 and CDR2: LNHDA and SQIVND (reference sequence). The CDR3: CASSIRSGTGTYEQYF. In DNA, the CDR3 is TGTGCCAGTAGTATTCGATCGGGGACAGGGACCTACGAGCAGTACTTC. Full variable domain (remainder filled in from reference TRBV19 and TRBJ2-7): DGGITQSPKYLFRKEGQNVTLSCEQNLNHDAMYWYRQDPGQGLRLIYYSQIVNDFQKGDIAEGYSVSREKKESFPLTVTSAQKNPTAFYLCASSIRSGTGTYEQYFGPGTRLTVT.

This sequence joins TRBV15 and TRBJ2-5; perhaps TRBD2 as D (5 bases). The CDR3 length is 15 residues. Per the germline V gene, CDR1 is LNHNV and CDR2 is YYDKDF (reference sequence). With 0 bases removed from V and 2 bases from J, the gap between germline ends came to 10 bases. Here the CDR3 DNA reads TGTGCCACCAGCAGAGATCGGGCGGGTCAAGAGACCCAGTACTTC. Translated, it gives CATSRDRAGQETQYF. The complete variable domain, with remaining parts taken from reference TRBV15 and TRBJ2-5, reads DAMVIQNPRYQVTQFGKPVTLSCSQTLNHNVMYWYQQKSSQAPKLLFHYYDKDFNNEADTPDNFQSRRPNTSFCFLDIRSPGLGDTAMYLCATSRDRAGQETQYFGPGTRLLVL.

This chain connects TRBV4-1 to TRBJ2-1, with 8 bases aligning to TRBD1. V was clipped by 0 bases and J by 8 bases; unmatched bases: 9. The CDR3 runs to 16 residues. Germline CDR1 MGHRA, CDR2 YSYEKL. This chain's CDR3 is CASSQDPGQGFHEQFF. The CDR3 bases are TGCGCCAGCAGCCAAGATCCCGGACAGGGTTTCCATGAGCAGTTCTTC.

The chain uses TRBV5-5 and TRBJ2-3; TRBD2 aligns across 10 bases. Trimming at V came to 0 bases and at J to 5 bases, leaving 6 bases not matched to a gene. There are 16 residues in the CDR3. Germline V gene data show CDR1 as SGHKS and CDR2 as YYEKEE (reference sequence). The CDR3 DNA is TGTGCCAGCAGCTTGGCTAGCGGGAGTCTAAGAGATACGCAGTATTTT. Amino acids: CASSLASGSLRDTQYF.

CDR3 in DNA: TGTGCCAGCAGCCCGACAGGCTGGGGCGAGCAGTACTTC. Translating it yields CASSPTGWGEQYF. The rearrangement joins TRBV13 to TRBJ2-7; D perhaps matches TRBD1 (6 bases). Trimming left V 5 bases short and J 6 bases short, with 14 bases between. The germline gives CDR1 PRHDT, CDR2 FYEKMQ (reference sequence). This CDR3 region has 13 residues.

This clone was recorded only once. The chain carries TRBV19 and TRBJ1-4, with 7 nucleotides matching TRBD1. With V trimmed by 5 bases and J by 3 bases, 9 bases remained unmatched. In germline, CDR1 is LNHDA, CDR2 SQIVND (reference sequence). This CDR3 has 16 residues. The CDR3 loop is CASSSNVRGANEKLFF. DNA of the CDR3: TGTGCCAGTAGTTCAAACGTCAGGGGGGCTAATGAAAAACTGTTTTTT.

V gene TRBV9 combines with J gene TRBJ1-1; TRBD1 matches 7 bases. V lost 3 bases, J lost 4 bases, and 0 bases stayed unmatched. The length of the CDR3 is 12 residues. Germline CDR1 and CDR2: SGDLS and YYNGEE. This CDR3 is CASSGTGTEAFF. In DNA, the CDR3 is TGTGCCAGCAGCGGGACAGGCACTGAAGCTTTCTTT.

The DNA of the CDR3 is TGTGCCAGCAGTTACTTTCAGGGGGAAGAGACCCAGTACTTC. Protein product: CASSYFQGEETQYF. This chain joins TRBV6-5 and TRBJ2-5, with 7 bases lining up with TRBD1. The ends lost 1 base at V and 3 bases at J; junction bases unmatched: 2. This CDR3 has 14 residues. Germline-derived CDR1 and CDR2 are MNHEY and SVGAGI.

The chain recombines TRBV30 with TRBJ1-1; unclear D gene. CDR1 is GTSNPN and CDR2 is SVGIG in the germline V gene (reference sequence). The CDR3 totals 12 residues. V lost 0 bases and J lost 4, with 6 bases in between. This CDR3 reads CAWSVRGTEAFF. The CDR3 bases are TGTGCCTGGAGTGTACGGGGCACTGAAGCTTTCTTT.

This clone has a single count. The V and J genes are TRBV19 and TRBJ2-1, with 12 bases aligning to TRBD2. The germline V gene has CDR1 LNHDA and CDR2 SQIVND (reference sequence). The CDR3 has 15 residues. V dropped 6 bases and J dropped 3; count of bases not matched to a gene: 3. CDR3: CASSRTSGDYNEQFF. CDR3 DNA: TGTGCCAGTAGCAGGACTAGCGGGGACTACAATGAGCAGTTCTTC.